Sequencing of this T cell receptor (beta chain) was carried out in a study of identical twins. This clonotype has more than one count but fewer than ten. The antigen remains undetermined. The junction had 5 bases not matched to a gene; V was cut back by 3 bases and J by 2 bases. The CDR3 loop spans 17 amino acids. CDR1 and CDR2 (germline): LGHDT, YNNKEL (reference sequence). Whole-study results and caveats: In zero-insertion analyses, partial confounding could arise from invariant MAIT and iNKT cells. Abundant beta clonotypes from cord blood had fewer insertions, unlike memory repertoires, which showed none. In monozygotic twins, models underestimated the sharing of out-of-frame TCR alpha.

TCRdb passed the 5' RACE reads through MiXCR, listing each CDR3 protein once. The table records a few hundred thousand distinct CDR3 sequences, nearly 10% of them present only once. The same specimen was also included in a second study, on yellow fever vaccine responses in identical twins. That paper notes: Convergence reportedly seemed to mark part of the twins' vaccine T cell response, with personalization marking the rest.

The V gene is TRBV3-1, the J gene TRBJ2-6; 9 positions match TRBD2. Material for sequencing was PBMCs. The receptor was derived from a woman aged 18-35 years in good health. CDR3 DNA sequence: TGTGCCAGCAGCCAGCGGGAGGGCCGACCTGGGGCCAACGTCCTGACTTTC. Translating it yields CASSQREGRPGANVLTF.